The 22 T cell receptor beta chains reported below all come from one sample, sequenced in a study of beta chain features in type 1 diabetes (dated by TCRdb to 2016 to 2019). The library was prepared using the immunoSEQ multiplex PCR assay. The High Capacity cDNA Reverse Transcription Kit was used to reverse transcribe all of the isolated RNA, meaning that expressed TCRB transcripts were what got sequenced. TCRdb retrieved this table from immuneACCESS and kept in-frame rearrangements only. Not all clones are present; in checked studies, unresolved V genes account for under half, and no reason is known for the remainder. Here the sample has more than 350,000 clones; more than 9.5% occur a single time. Jointly, the top ten make up about 0.042% of the sample. Sequencing used naive CD4+ T cells from blood. The cell subset or site tag for this specimen amounts to: true naive CD4+ T cells. The receptors derive from a young woman in good health.

Only a few counts were recorded for this clone. The CDR3 DNA sequence: TGTGCCAGCAGCCTCGACTCTGGAAACACCATATATTTT. Amino acid sequence: CASSLDSGNTIYF. V and J are TRBV28 and TRBJ1-3; D gene unclear. V was trimmed by 6 bases and J by 0 bases, leaving 6 bases between them. The length of the CDR3 is 13 residues. Looked up from germline, CDR1 is MDHEN and CDR2 is SYDVKM.

This sequence joins TRBV11-1 and TRBJ2-7, with no clear D. CDR3 length equals 12 residues. Trimming took 2 bases from V and 3 from J, leaving 5 bases between them. CDR1 is SGHAT and CDR2 is FQDESV in the germline V gene (reference sequence). The CDR3 DNA reads as TGTGCCAGCAGCTTAAGAGACTACGAGCAGTACTTC. Its protein product is CASSLRDYEQYF.

The rearrangement links TRBV7-2 to TRBJ2-7; no reliable D call. CDR3 length: 12 amino acids. Trimming left V 1 base short and J 5 bases short, with 6 bases between. Germline CDR1 and CDR2: SGHTA and FQGNSA. This CDR3 reads CASSLDFNEQYF. CDR3 sequence (DNA): TGTGCCAGCAGCTTAGATTTCAACGAGCAGTACTTC.

The chain combines TRBV6-6 with TRBJ1-2; the D is unclear. Trimming removed 6 bases from V and 4 bases from J, with 21 bases in between. Germline-derived CDR1 and CDR2 are MNHNY and SVGAGI (reference sequence). This CDR3 region has 16 residues. As DNA, the CDR3 is TGTGCCAGCAGCCCACCCGGGATCCCAACGGGCTATGGCTACACCTTC. This encodes CASSPPGIPTGYGYTF.

The chain uses TRBV5-6 and TRBJ1-2, with D unresolved. Trimming removed 4 bases at V and 0 bases at J, with 16 bases between. This CDR3 spans 16 amino acids. The germline CDR1 and CDR2 sequences are SGHDT and YYEEEE. The CDR3 sequence: CASSRPRADSNYGYTF. The CDR3 DNA sequence: TGTGCCAGCAGCCGACCTCGGGCCGATTCTAACTATGGCTACACCTTC.

CDR3 protein: CASTWGPGNTIYF. The CDR3 DNA follows: TGTGCCAGCACCTGGGGGCCTGGAAACACCATATATTTT. The V and J genes are TRBV2 and TRBJ1-3; maybe TRBD1 (6 bases). Germline values: CDR1 SNHLY, CDR2 FYNNEI. There are 13 residues in the CDR3. V lost 7 bases, J lost 2 bases, and 9 bases lay in between.

This clone came up a few times. This sample also contains other DNA sequences that code for the same CDR3. V gene TRBV9 combines with J gene TRBJ2-1; TRBD1 is a possible D gene (6 bases). The CDR3 runs 15 residues. Per germline, CDR1 SGDLS and CDR2 YYNGEE. V was cut by 3 bases and J by 0 bases, with 10 bases left in between. CDR3 protein: CASSAQGSSYNEQFF. CDR3 DNA sequence: TGTGCCAGCAGCGCACAGGGAAGCTCCTACAATGAGCAGTTCTTC.

This clone was seen a handful of times. This rearrangement joins TRBV21-1 to TRBJ1-2. TRBV21-1 is labeled a pseudogene. There are 17 residues in the CDR3. CDR3 residues: CASSKLLAGACANGYTF. The DNA of the CDR3 is TGTGCCAGCAGCAAACTTCTTGCGGGGGCGTGCGCAAATGGCTACACCTTC.

The genes are TRBV29-1 and TRBJ1-2; tentative D call: TRBD1 (5 bases). Trimming took off 6 bases at V and 7 bases at J, with 18 bases between the two ends. This CDR3 has 13 residues. Germline-derived CDR1 and CDR2 are SQVTM and ANQGSEA. CDR3 nucleotides: TGCAGCGTCGCTCTGAGGCTGAGGGGTGGCTACACCTTC. Its translation: CSVALRLRGGYTF.

This clone came up a few times. V is TRBV7-2 and J is TRBJ2-6, with 7 bases fitting TRBD1. This CDR3 comprises 18 residues. The germline V gene encodes CDR1 SGHTA and CDR2 FQGNSA. The junction had 8 bases not matched to a gene; V was cut back by 3 bases and J by 0 bases. CDR3 sequence (DNA): TGTGCCAGCAGCTTCCAAGGGACAGCCTCCTCTGGGGCCAACGTCCTGACTTTC. It yields the protein CASSFQGTASSGANVLTF.

This clone was picked up a small number of times. The chain links TRBV18 to TRBJ2-1; 7 positions agree with TRBD1. Per germline, CDR1 KGHSH and CDR2 LQKENI. V lost 3 bases and J lost 2; bases outside the gene matches: 4. This CDR3 comprises 15 residues. DNA of the CDR3: TGTGCCAGCTCACCTGGTGGGACAGCCTACAATGAGCAGTTCTTC. As protein: CASSPGGTAYNEQFF.

The V call is TRBV19, the J call TRBJ2-1; tentative D call: TRBD1 (5 bases). The germline gives CDR1 LNHDA, CDR2 SQIVND (reference sequence). CDR3 length equals 15 residues. V gave up 6 bases and J gave up 6 bases, with 18 bases separating them. CDR3 sequence reads: CASRVGQGRINEQFF. The CDR3 region has the DNA TGTGCCAGTAGGGTGGGGCAGGGAAGGATCAATGAGCAGTTCTTC. Together with reference TRBV19 and TRBJ2-1, the CDR3 gives the full variable domain: DGGITQSPKYLFRKEGQNVTLSCEQNLNHDAMYWYRQDPGQGLRLIYYSQIVNDFQKGDIAEGYSVSREKKESFPLTVTSAQKNPTAFYLCASRVGQGRINEQFFGPGTRLTVL.

The chain uses TRBV2 and TRBJ1-5, with D perhaps TRBD1 (5 bases). This CDR3 contains 13 residues. Germline CDR1 SNHLY, CDR2 FYNNEI. V lost 10 bases and J lost 0, with 10 bases in between. CDR3 coding DNA: TGTGCCACGCGGGGGGTTAGCAATCAGCCCCAGCATTTT. This codes for CATRGVSNQPQHF. The full variable domain, with the rest looked up from reference TRBV2 and TRBJ1-5, is EPEVTQTPSHQVTQMGQEVILRCVPISNHLYFYWYRQILGQKVEFLVSFYNNEISEKSEIFDDQFSVERPDGSNFTLKIRSTKLEDSAMYFCATRGVSNQPQHFGDGTRLSIL.

The genes are TRBV2 and TRBJ2-5; no firm D call. The CDR3 is made up of 14 amino acids. Per germline, CDR1 SNHLY and CDR2 FYNNEI. V lost 2 bases to trimming and J lost 5 bases, with 12 bases between them. CDR3 coding DNA: TGTGCCAGCAGTGAAAGTGAGACAAGGGAGACCCAGTACTTC. As protein: CASSESETRETQYF.

This clone has just a few counts. Additional DNA sequences in this sample encode the identical CDR3. The chain recombines TRBV18 with TRBJ2-7, with D possibly matching TRBD1 (6 bases). This CDR3 has 13 amino acids. Per germline, CDR1 KGHSH and CDR2 LQKENI. The CDR3 region is CASSPQGSYEQYV. For the CDR3, the DNA is TGTGCCAGCTCGCCACAGGGAAGCTACGAGCAGTACGTC.

The chain employs TRBV9 and TRBJ2-7; 7 bases fit TRBD1. CDR1 SGDLS and CDR2 YYNGEE come from the germline V gene. V dropped 4 bases and J dropped 1; count of bases not matched to a gene: 5. The length of the CDR3 is 14 residues. CDR3 in DNA: TGTGCCAGCAGCACCGGCAGGGGGTCCTACGAGCAGTACTTC. It specifies CASSTGRGSYEQYF.

The sample holds a few counts of this clone. J is TRBJ1-1 and V is TRBV28; tentative D call: TRBD1 (5 bases). Trimming removed 5 bases from V and 0 bases from J, with 10 bases in between. Germline-derived CDR1 and CDR2 are MDHEN and SYDVKM. The CDR3 is 14 residues long. The CDR3 is CASSDDSLNTEAFF. DNA for the CDR3: TGTGCCAGCAGTGACGACAGCTTGAACACTGAAGCTTTCTTT.

CDR3 in DNA: TGTGCCAGCAGCCCAGCCTGGGGACAGCTTACTAGTCAAGAGACCCAGTACTTC. The encoded protein is CASSPAWGQLTSQETQYF. The rearrangement uses TRBV7-9 and TRBJ2-5; 7 positions match TRBD1. Trimming cost V 5 bases and J 2 bases; bases outside gene matches: 17. CDR3 size: 18 residues. Germline CDR1 reads SEHNR; CDR2 reads FQNEAQ (reference sequence). The full variable domain, in which reference TRBV7-9 and TRBJ2-5 provide the parts outside the CDR3, is DTGVSQNPRHKITKRGQNVTFRCDPISEHNRLYWYRQTLGQGPEFLTYFQNEAQLEKSRLLSDRFSAERPKGSFSTLEIQRTEQGDSAMYLCASSPAWGQLTSQETQYFGPGTRLLVL.

In this sample, this clone turned up once. The V gene is TRBV5-4, the J gene TRBJ1-5; D call uncertain. The CDR3 runs 15 residues. V dropped 5 bases and J dropped 0 bases, with 12 bases sitting between them. CDR1 and CDR2 (germline): SGHNT, YYREEE (reference sequence). CDR3 sequence reads: CASRRTRGSNQPQHF. The CDR3 bases are TGTGCCAGCAGGCGCACCCGTGGTAGCAATCAGCCCCAGCATTTT.

The V gene is TRBV5-6, the J gene TRBJ1-1; the D gene is possibly TRBD1 (5 bases). Germline CDR1 SGHDT, CDR2 YYEEEE. V gave up 1 base and J gave up 5 bases, with 12 bases separating them. The CDR3 totals 14 residues. In nucleotides, the CDR3 is TGTGCCAGCAGCTTGAGATACCAGGGAACTGAAGCTTTCTTT. The encoded protein is CASSLRYQGTEAFF.

This clone has a handful of counts. Written as DNA, the CDR3 is TGTGCCAGCAGCGGAAACAATGAGCAGTTCTTC. Amino acids: CASSGNNEQFF. The gene calls are TRBV11-2 and TRBJ2-1; D remains unclear. This CDR3 has 11 amino acids. The germline V and J ends were trimmed by 5 bases and 5 bases, with 4 bases remaining between them. The germline gives CDR1 SGHAT, CDR2 FQNNGV.

Only a few counts were recorded for this clone. The chain links TRBV14 to TRBJ2-1; D gene uncertain. Germline CDR1 SGHDN, CDR2 FVKESK. Trimming shortened V by 3 bases and J by 11 bases, and 11 bases separated the two germline ends. This CDR3 is built from 12 residues. The CDR3 DNA sequence: TGTGCCAGCAGCCATCAAGGCGGTCAGCAGTTCTTC. Translating it yields CASSHQGGQQFF.